This record concerns one T cell receptor beta chain sequence. This entry is derived from a study of cytomegalovirus exposure and HLA in healthy donors. PCR was performed using 60 Vbeta and 13 Jbeta primers. The data were produced by immunoSEQ multiplex PCR, yet TCRdb's version contains in-frame clones alone and is incomplete. The sample holds 150,000 to 200,000 clones, 75% seen once. CDR1 is MNHNY, CDR2 SVGAGI, per germline (reference sequence). This CDR3 has 14 amino acids. Trimming removed 5 bases from V and 3 bases from J; junction bases left unmatched: 1. The chain uses TRBV6-6 and TRBJ2-3, with 11 bases fitting TRBD2. Specimen: PBMCs. The clonotype comes from a male donor in good health and CMV-seronegative. In DNA form, the CDR3 reads TGTGCCAGCAGTGTAGCGGGAGGGACAGATACGCAGTATTTT. Translated, it gives CASSVAGGTDTQYF.